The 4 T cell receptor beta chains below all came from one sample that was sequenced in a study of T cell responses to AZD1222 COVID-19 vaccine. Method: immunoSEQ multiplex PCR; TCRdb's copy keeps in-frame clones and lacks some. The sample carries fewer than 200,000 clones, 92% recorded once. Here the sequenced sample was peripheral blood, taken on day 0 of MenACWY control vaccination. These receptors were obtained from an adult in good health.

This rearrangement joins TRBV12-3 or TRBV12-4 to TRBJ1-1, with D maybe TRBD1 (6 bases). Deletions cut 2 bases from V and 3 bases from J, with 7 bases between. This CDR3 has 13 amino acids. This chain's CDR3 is CASSLRGDTEAFF. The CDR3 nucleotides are TGTGCCAGCAGTTTAAGGGGGGACACTGAAGCTTTCTTT.

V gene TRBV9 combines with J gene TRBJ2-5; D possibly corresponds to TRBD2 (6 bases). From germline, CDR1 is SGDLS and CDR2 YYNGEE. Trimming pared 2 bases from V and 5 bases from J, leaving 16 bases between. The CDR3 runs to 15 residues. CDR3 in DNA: TGTGCCAGCAGCGTCGGGGCGGGGATTGGGGAGACCCAGTACTTC. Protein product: CASSVGAGIGETQYF.

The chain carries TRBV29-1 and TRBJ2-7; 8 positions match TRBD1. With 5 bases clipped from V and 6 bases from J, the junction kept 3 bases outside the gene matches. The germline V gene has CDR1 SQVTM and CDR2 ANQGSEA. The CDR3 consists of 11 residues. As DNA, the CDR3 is TGCAGCGTTTTAGGACAGGGCGAGCAGTACTTC. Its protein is CSVLGQGEQYF.

CDR3 loop: CASSFVLSNTGELFF. In DNA, the CDR3 is TGCGCCAGCAGCTTTGTCCTGTCGAACACCGGGGAGCTGTTTTTT. The chain combines TRBV5-1 with TRBJ2-2, with unresolved D. Trimming stripped 2 bases from V and 0 bases from J, with 8 bases between. The CDR3 consists of 15 residues. Germline V gives CDR1 SGHRS, CDR2 YFSETQ.